The 9 T cell receptor beta chains listed next were all sequenced from one sample in a study of T cell responses to AZD1222 COVID-19 vaccine. Using immunoSEQ multiplex PCR, the repertoire was profiled, and TCRdb retains in-frame clones only, with some absent. The sample lists around 140,000 clones; 92% were seen once. The sequences come from peripheral blood, collected 28 days after the second AZD1222 dose. The receptors derive from an adult who received the AZD1222 COVID-19 vaccine.

This clone has a single count. This chain uses TRBV19 with TRBJ1-4, with 9 bases identical to TRBD1. V trimming: 8 bases; J trimming: 9 bases; junction bases outside the gene matches: 7. The V gene's germline CDR1 is LNHDA and CDR2 SQIVND (reference sequence). This CDR3 contains 13 residues. For the CDR3, the DNA is TGTGCCAGTGCCCCGGGACAGGGACAAAAACTGTTTTTT. This translates into CASAPGQGQKLFF.

This sequence joins TRBV7-6 and TRBJ2-7; 9 nucleotides match TRBD1. The V gene's germline CDR1 is SGHVS and CDR2 FNYEAQ. V lost 5 bases to trimming and J lost 0 bases; unmatched junction nucleotides: 11. This CDR3 contains 17 residues. The CDR3 region is CASSLPKGTGSSYEQYF. The CDR3 nucleotides read TGTGCCAGCAGCCTCCCCAAAGGGACAGGGAGCTCCTACGAGCAGTACTTC.

This clone showed up just once. The junction and the germline gene differ at one end; a read error may be behind it. CDR3 DNA: TGTGCCCTCTGGGGGAACTTTGGCTACACCTTC. Translating gives CALWGNFGYTF. The chain has TRBV28 and TRBJ1-2, with D possibly being TRBD1 (5 bases). Germline CDR1 MDHEN, CDR2 SYDVKM. The CDR3 runs to 11 residues.

The V gene is TRBV6-6, the J gene TRBJ1-1; 8 bases are a match to TRBD1. Trimming at V came to 6 bases and at J to 6 bases, leaving 3 bases not matched to a gene. Per the germline V gene, CDR1 is MNHNY and CDR2 is SVGAGI (reference sequence). This CDR3 spans 12 amino acids. The CDR3 here is CASSLTGAEAFF. Here the CDR3 DNA reads TGTGCCAGCAGCCTGACAGGGGCTGAAGCTTTCTTT.

J is TRBJ2-1 and V is TRBV27, with TRBD2 identical over 7 bases. With 8 bases clipped from V and 2 bases from J, the junction kept 3 bases outside the gene matches. The CDR3 totals 13 residues. Germline-derived CDR1 and CDR2 are MNHEY and SMNVEV (reference sequence). CDR3 in amino acids: CASGGVTYNEQFF. Written as DNA, the CDR3 is TGTGCCAGCGGGGGGGTTACCTACAATGAGCAGTTCTTC.

This clone was picked up a small number of times. This chain links TRBV5-5 with TRBJ1-5, with D perhaps matching TRBD1 (6 bases). The CDR3 totals 14 residues. Germline V gene lookup returns CDR1 SGHKS and CDR2 YYEKEE (reference sequence). V was pared by 4 bases and J by 3 bases, with 11 bases between. CDR3 amino acids: CASSPTGYNQPQHF. CDR3 bases: TGTGCCAGCAGCCCGACAGGTTACAATCAGCCCCAGCATTTT.

The chain carries TRBV28 and TRBJ1-5; D not resolved. Per germline, CDR1 MDHEN and CDR2 SYDVKM. The CDR3 totals 13 residues. V lost 7 bases and J 6 bases, leaving 13 bases between the germline ends. CDR3 loop: CASTLQGRQPQHF. The CDR3 DNA is TGTGCCAGCACCCTACAAGGGCGTCAGCCCCAGCATTTT.

The chain employs TRBV28 and TRBJ1-3; TRBD1 matches 9 bases. V gave up 10 bases and J gave up 4 bases; unmatched junction bases: 11. Germline CDR1 is MDHEN and CDR2 is SYDVKM. The CDR3 is 15 residues long. The CDR3, as DNA: TGTGCCACCGCCACTGCCGGGACAGGGGGAAACACCATATATTTT. It encodes CATATAGTGGNTIYF.

The chain has TRBV15 and TRBJ1-4, with TRBD1 as a possible D gene (6 bases). This CDR3 spans 14 amino acids. Germline V CDR1 and CDR2: LNHNV, YYDKDF (reference sequence). Trimming cost V 2 bases and J 7 bases, with 11 bases left between them. The CDR3 region has the DNA TGTGCCACCAGCAGAAACCTACAGGGTGAAAAACTGTTTTTT. Amino acid sequence: CATSRNLQGEKLFF.